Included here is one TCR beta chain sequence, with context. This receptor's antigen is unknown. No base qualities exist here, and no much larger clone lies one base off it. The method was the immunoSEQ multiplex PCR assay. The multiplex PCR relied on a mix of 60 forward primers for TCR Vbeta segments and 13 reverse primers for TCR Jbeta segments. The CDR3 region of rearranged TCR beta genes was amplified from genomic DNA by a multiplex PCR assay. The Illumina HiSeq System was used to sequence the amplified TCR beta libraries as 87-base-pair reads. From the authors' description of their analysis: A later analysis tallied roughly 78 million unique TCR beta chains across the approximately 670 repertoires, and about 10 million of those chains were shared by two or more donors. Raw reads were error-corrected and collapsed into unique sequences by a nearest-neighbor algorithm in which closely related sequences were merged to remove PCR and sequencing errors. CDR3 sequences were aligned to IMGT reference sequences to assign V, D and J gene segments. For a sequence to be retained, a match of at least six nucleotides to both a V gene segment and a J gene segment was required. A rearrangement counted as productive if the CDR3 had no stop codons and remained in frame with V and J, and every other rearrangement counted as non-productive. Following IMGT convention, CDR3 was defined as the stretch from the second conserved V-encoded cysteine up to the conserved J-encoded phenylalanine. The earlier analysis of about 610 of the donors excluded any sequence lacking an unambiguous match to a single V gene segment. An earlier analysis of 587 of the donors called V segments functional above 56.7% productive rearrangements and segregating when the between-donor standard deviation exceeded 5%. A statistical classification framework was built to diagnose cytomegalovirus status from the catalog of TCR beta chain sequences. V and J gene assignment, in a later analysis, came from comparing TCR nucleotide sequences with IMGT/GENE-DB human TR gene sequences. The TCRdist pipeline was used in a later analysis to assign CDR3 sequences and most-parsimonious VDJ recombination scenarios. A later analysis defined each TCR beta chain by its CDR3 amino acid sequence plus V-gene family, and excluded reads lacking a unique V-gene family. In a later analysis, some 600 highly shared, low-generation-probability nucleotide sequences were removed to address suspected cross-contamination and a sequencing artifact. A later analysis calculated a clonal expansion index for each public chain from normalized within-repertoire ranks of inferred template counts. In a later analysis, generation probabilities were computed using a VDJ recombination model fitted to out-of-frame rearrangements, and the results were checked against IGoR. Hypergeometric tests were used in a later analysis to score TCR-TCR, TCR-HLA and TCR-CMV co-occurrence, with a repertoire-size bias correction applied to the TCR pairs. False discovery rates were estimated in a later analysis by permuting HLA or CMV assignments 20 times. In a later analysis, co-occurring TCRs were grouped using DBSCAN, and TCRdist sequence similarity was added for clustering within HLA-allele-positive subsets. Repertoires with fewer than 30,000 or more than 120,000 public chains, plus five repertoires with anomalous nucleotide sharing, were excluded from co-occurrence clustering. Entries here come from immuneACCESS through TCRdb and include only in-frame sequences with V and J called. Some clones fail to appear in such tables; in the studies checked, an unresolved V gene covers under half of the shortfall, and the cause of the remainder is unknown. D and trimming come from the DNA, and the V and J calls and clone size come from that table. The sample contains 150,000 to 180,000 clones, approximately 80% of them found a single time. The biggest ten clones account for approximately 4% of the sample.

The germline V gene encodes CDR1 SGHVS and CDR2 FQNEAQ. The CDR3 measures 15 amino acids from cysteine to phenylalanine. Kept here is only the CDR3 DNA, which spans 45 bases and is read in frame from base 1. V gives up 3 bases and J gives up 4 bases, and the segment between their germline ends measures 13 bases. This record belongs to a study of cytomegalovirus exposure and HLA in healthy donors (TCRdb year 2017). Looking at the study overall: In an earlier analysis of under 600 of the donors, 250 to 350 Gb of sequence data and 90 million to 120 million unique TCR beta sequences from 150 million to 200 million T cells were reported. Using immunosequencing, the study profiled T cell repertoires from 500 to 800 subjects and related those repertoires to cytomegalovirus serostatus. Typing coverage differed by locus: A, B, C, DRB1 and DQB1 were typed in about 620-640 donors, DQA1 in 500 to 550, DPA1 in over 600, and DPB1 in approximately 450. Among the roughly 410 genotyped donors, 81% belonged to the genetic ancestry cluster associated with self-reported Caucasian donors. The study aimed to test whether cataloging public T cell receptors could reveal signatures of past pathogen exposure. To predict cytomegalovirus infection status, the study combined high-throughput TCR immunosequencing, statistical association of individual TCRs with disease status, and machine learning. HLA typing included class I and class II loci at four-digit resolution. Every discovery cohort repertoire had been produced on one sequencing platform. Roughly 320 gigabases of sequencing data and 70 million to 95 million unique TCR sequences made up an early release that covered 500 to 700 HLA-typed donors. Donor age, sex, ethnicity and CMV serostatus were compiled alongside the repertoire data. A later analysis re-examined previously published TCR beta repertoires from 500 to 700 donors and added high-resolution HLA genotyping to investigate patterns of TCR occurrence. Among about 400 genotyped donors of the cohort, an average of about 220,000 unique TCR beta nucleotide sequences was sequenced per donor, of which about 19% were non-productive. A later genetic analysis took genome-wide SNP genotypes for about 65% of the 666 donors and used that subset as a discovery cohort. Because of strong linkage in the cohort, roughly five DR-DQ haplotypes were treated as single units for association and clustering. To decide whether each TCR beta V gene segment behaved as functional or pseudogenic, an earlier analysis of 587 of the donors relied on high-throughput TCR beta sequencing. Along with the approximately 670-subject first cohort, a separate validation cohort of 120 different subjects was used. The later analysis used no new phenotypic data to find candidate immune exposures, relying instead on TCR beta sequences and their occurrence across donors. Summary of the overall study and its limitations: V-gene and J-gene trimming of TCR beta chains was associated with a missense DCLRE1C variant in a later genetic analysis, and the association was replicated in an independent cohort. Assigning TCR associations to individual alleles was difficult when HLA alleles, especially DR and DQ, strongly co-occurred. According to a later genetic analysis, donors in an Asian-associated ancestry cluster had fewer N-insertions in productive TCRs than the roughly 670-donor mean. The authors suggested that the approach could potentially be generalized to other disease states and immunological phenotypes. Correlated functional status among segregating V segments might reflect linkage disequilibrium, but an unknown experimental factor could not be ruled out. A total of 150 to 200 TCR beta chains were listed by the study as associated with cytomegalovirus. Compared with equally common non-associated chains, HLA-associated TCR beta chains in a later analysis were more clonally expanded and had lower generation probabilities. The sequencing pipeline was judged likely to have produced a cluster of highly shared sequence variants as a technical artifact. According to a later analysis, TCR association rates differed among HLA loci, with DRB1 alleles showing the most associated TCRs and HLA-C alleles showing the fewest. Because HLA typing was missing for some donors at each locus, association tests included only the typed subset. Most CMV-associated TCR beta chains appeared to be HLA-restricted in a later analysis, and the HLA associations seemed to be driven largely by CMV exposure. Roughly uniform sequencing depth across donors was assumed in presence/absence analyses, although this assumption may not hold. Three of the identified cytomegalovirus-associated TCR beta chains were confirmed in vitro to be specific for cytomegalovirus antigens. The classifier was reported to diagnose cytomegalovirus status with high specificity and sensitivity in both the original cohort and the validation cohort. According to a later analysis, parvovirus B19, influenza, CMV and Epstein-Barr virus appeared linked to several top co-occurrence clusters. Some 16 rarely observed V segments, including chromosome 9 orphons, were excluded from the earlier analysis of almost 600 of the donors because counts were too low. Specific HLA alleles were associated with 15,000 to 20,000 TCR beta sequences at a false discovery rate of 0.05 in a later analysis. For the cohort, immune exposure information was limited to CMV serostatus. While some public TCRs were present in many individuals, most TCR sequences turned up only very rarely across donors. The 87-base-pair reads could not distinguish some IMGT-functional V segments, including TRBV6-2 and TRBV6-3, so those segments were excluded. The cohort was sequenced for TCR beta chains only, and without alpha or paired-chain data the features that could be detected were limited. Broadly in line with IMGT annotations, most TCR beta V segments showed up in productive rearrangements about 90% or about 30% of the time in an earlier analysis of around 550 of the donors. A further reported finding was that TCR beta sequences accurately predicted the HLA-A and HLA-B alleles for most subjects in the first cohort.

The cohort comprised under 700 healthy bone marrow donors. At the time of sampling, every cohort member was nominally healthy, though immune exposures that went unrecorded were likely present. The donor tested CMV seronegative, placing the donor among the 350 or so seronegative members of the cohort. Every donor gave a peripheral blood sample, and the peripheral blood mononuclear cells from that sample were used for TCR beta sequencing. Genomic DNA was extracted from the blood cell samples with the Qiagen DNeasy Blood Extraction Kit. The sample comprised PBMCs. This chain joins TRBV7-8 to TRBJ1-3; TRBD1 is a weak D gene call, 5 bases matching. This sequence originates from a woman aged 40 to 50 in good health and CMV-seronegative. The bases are TGTGCCAGCAGCTTCGCCTTCCAGGGAGGAAACACCATATATTTT. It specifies CASSFAFQGGNTIYF.